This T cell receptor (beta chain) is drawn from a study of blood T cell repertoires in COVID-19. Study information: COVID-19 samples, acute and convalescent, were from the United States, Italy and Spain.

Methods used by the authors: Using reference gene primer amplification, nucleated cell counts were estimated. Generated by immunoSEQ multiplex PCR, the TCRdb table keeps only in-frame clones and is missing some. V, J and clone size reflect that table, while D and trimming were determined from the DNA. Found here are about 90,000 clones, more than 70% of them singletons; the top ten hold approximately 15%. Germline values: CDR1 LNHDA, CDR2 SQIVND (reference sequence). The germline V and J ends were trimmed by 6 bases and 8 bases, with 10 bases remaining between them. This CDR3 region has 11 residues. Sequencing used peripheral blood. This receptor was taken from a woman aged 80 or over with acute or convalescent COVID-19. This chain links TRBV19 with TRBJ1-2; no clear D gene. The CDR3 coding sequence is TGTGCCAGTAGAAGGCAGCGGGGCTACACCTTC. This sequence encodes CASRRQRGYTF.